A selection of T cell receptor beta chains follows, all from one sample in a study of cytomegalovirus exposure and HLA in healthy donors. Produced via immunoSEQ multiplex PCR; TCRdb's table is partial and in-frame only. The sample lists 100,000 to 150,000 clones; about four fifths were seen once. Sequenced material: PBMCs. The source is a man in his forties in good health and CMV-seronegative. Both conserved end residues are part of each CDR3. D genes are given only for firm matches. Rows give clone size only sometimes, using once, few, many, or a class for an expanded clone.

CDR3 DNA: TGTGCCAGCGGTAGCGGGGGCGGGGAGCTGTTTTTT
CDR3 protein: CASGSGGGELFF
V gene: TRBV6-5
J gene: TRBJ2-2
CDR3 length: 12
clone size: NA
D gene: TRBD2

CDR3 DNA: TGTGCCATCAGTGATACAGGGGAGCTTTCTAGCACAGATACGCAGTATTTT
CDR3 protein: CAISDTGELSSTDTQYF
V gene: TRBV10-3
J gene: TRBJ2-3
CDR3 length: 17
clone size: once
D gene: TRBD1

CDR3 DNA: TGTGCCAGCAGCCGCCGACTCGGACAGATCGGCTACACCTTC
CDR3 protein: CASSRRLGQIGYTF
V gene: TRBV28
J gene: TRBJ1-2
CDR3 length: 14
clone size: NA
D gene: NA

CDR3 DNA: TGTGCCAGCAGCTTAGGGGTTGGCGCTGGGGCATATGGCTACACCTTC
CDR3 protein: CASSLGVGAGAYGYTF
V gene: TRBV7-8
J gene: TRBJ1-2
CDR3 length: 16
clone size: NA
D gene: NA

CDR3 DNA: TGTGCCATCAGCGACAGGGGGCTCCTGAAGACTGAAGCTTTCTTT
CDR3 protein: CAISDRGLLKTEAFF
V gene: TRBV10-3
J gene: TRBJ1-1
CDR3 length: 15
clone size: few
D gene: TRBD1

CDR3 DNA: TGCGCCAGCAGCCAAGCGATCACGGGGAGGAATGAAAAACTGTTTTTT
CDR3 protein: CASSQAITGRNEKLFF
V gene: TRBV4-3
J gene: TRBJ1-4
CDR3 length: 16
clone size: NA
D gene: NA

CDR3 DNA: TGTGCCAGCTCACCGGGACAGGCCCACGAGCAGTACTTC
CDR3 protein: CASSPGQAHEQYF
V gene: TRBV18
J gene: TRBJ2-7
CDR3 length: 13
clone size: NA
D gene: TRBD1

CDR3 DNA: TGCGCCAGCAGCCAAGAGGTCCAGGAGGGGCCCTACGAGCAGTACTTC
CDR3 protein: CASSQEVQEGPYEQYF
V gene: TRBV4-1
J gene: TRBJ2-7
CDR3 length: 16
clone size: few
D gene: NA

CDR3 DNA: TGCGCCAGCAGATTGGGGGGCAAGCATATAGCTGATGAGCAGTTCTTC
CDR3 protein: CASRLGGKHIADEQFF
V gene: TRBV5-1
J gene: TRBJ2-1
CDR3 length: 16
clone size: few
D gene: NA

CDR3 DNA: TGTGCCAGTAGTATGCTAACGGGTTATGGCTACACCTTC
CDR3 protein: CASSMLTGYGYTF
V gene: TRBV19
J gene: TRBJ1-2
CDR3 length: 13
clone size: NA
D gene: NA

CDR3 DNA: TGCGCCAGCAGCTTGGTGGCAGGGGATCAGCCCCAGCATTTT
CDR3 protein: CASSLVAGDQPQHF
V gene: TRBV5-1
J gene: TRBJ1-5
CDR3 length: 14
clone size: NA
D gene: NA

CDR3 DNA: TGTGCCAGCAGCCCCAGACTAGCGGGGCAATCCTACAATGAGCAGTTCTTC
CDR3 protein: CASSPRLAGQSYNEQFF
V gene: TRBV7-8
J gene: TRBJ2-1
CDR3 length: 17
clone size: NA
D gene: TRBD2

CDR3 DNA: TGTGCCAGCAGTGGGGGGTATGGCACCGGGGAGCTGTTTTTT
CDR3 protein: CASSGGYGTGELFF
V gene: TRBV6-5
J gene: TRBJ2-2
CDR3 length: 14
clone size: NA
D gene: NA

CDR3 DNA: TGTGCCAGCAGTCTAGCGGGGGGGCCCGGGGATACGCAGTATTTT
CDR3 protein: CASSLAGGPGDTQYF
V gene: TRBV28
J gene: TRBJ2-3
CDR3 length: 15
clone size: NA
D gene: TRBD2

CDR3 DNA: TGTGCCAGCAGCTTAGGGGTGAGCTCGGGCACTGAAGCTTTCTTT
CDR3 protein: CASSLGVSSGTEAFF
V gene: TRBV7-6
J gene: TRBJ1-1
CDR3 length: 15
clone size: NA
D gene: NA

CDR3 DNA: TGTGCCAGCAGCTCCGGACGAGGGTACACCGGGGAGCTGTTTTTT
CDR3 protein: CASSSGRGYTGELFF
V gene: TRBV5-4
J gene: TRBJ2-2
CDR3 length: 15
clone size: NA
D gene: NA

CDR3 DNA: TGTGCCAGCAGCTTGACCAGGGATTCTGAAAAACTGTTTTTT
CDR3 protein: CASSLTRDSEKLFF
V gene: TRBV7-6
J gene: TRBJ1-4
CDR3 length: 14
clone size: few
D gene: NA

CDR3 DNA: TGTGCCAGCAGCCGGACAGGGGTGGGGACCCAGTACTTC
CDR3 protein: CASSRTGVGTQYF
V gene: TRBV9
J gene: TRBJ2-5
CDR3 length: 13
clone size: NA
D gene: TRBD1

CDR3 DNA: TGTGCCGCCCACGGGGAGGGCCAGACCCAGTACTTC
CDR3 protein: CAAHGEGQTQYF
V gene: TRBV10-3
J gene: TRBJ2-5
CDR3 length: 12
clone size: NA
D gene: TRBD2

CDR3 DNA: TGCGCCAGCAGCTTGACCAGTACCGGACAGGGGTACGGCTACACCTTC
CDR3 protein: CASSLTSTGQGYGYTF
V gene: TRBV5-1
J gene: TRBJ1-2
CDR3 length: 16
clone size: few
D gene: TRBD1

CDR3 DNA: TGTGCCAGCTCACCACGACAGGCCGGGACAGGTGAAAAACTGTTTTTT
CDR3 protein: CASSPRQAGTGEKLFF
V gene: TRBV18
J gene: TRBJ1-4
CDR3 length: 16
clone size: NA
D gene: TRBD1

CDR3 DNA: TGTGCCAGCGGCTTGGAGCGGCGCGAAGGGACTGAAGCTTTCTTT
CDR3 protein: CASGLERREGTEAFF
V gene: TRBV9
J gene: TRBJ1-1
CDR3 length: 15
clone size: NA
D gene: NA

CDR3 DNA: TGTGCCATCAGTGAGTCGAGAGAGAGGTCACCCCTCCACTTT
CDR3 protein: CAISESRERSPLHF
V gene: TRBV10-3
J gene: TRBJ1-6
CDR3 length: 14
clone size: NA
D gene: NA

CDR3 DNA: TGTGCCAGCAGCTTAGTCGGAACAGGGTTCAGCAATCAGCCCCAGCATTTT
CDR3 protein: CASSLVGTGFSNQPQHF
V gene: TRBV7-2
J gene: TRBJ1-5
CDR3 length: 17
clone size: NA
D gene: NA

CDR3 DNA: TGCGCCAGCAGCTTGGATTCGCGCGGTACGCAGTATTTT
CDR3 protein: CASSLDSRGTQYF
V gene: TRBV5-1
J gene: TRBJ2-3
CDR3 length: 13
clone size: NA
D gene: NA

CDR3 DNA: TGTGCCAGCAGGCGATTGACGGGACAGGGGGCTACTGAAGCTTTCTTT
CDR3 protein: CASRRLTGQGATEAFF
V gene: TRBV27
J gene: TRBJ1-1
CDR3 length: 16
clone size: NA
D gene: TRBD1

CDR3 DNA: TGTGCCAGCAGTTACTCGAAGACAGGGGGCACTGAAGCTTTCTTT
CDR3 protein: CASSYSKTGGTEAFF
V gene: TRBV6-5
J gene: TRBJ1-1
CDR3 length: 15
clone size: NA
D gene: TRBD1